This T cell receptor beta chain was documented in a study of identical twins. Study-wide findings and caveats: Cord blood's abundant beta clonotypes had fewer insertions, unlike memory repertoires. Cross-sectional statistical analysis was relied on for the conclusions, without the same donors being followed.

The CDR3 is 14 residues long. The V gene lost 3 bases and the J gene lost 2 bases, with 11 bases spanning the gap. Via MiXCR, TCRdb re-called the 5' RACE reads, giving one row per CDR3 protein. The profile shows under 1 million distinct CDR3 sequences, about 12% of them singletons. In this sample, this clonotype turned up a few times. The antigen is unknown. These data also featured in a second study, about yellow fever vaccine responses in identical twins.

The clonotype originates from a woman in her late teens or twenties in good health. The sequencing sample was made of PBMCs. V gene TRBV12-3 or TRBV12-4 combines with J gene TRBJ2-7, with D uncertain. The CDR3 sequence: CASSLKLRAYEQYF. The CDR3, as DNA: TGTGCCAGCAGTTTGAAGCTTAGGGCCTACGAGCAGTACTTC.